Listed below are T cell receptor beta chains from one sample, sequenced in a study of PD-1 blockade in classical Hodgkin lymphoma. Some clones are missing from TCRdb's copy, which holds only in-frame ones; the method was immunoSEQ multiplex PCR. The profile shows 55,000 to 80,000 clones, roughly 91% of them singletons. The sequencing used peripheral blood mononuclear cells (PBMCs), collected at baseline. Source of these receptors: a human donor with classical Hodgkin lymphoma. The CDR3 runs from the conserved cysteine through the conserved F or W. The D gene is left open where the match is weak. Clone size is given for some rows only: seen once, a few or many times, or a class if the clone is expanded.

cdr3_nt: TGTGCCAGCAGCTTACCCCCGACAGGGAGGTACACAGATACGCAGTATTTT
cdr3_aa: CASSLPPTGRYTDTQYF
clone_size: -
v_call: TRBV7-9
j_call: TRBJ2-3
d_call: -

cdr3_nt: TGTGCCAGCAGCTCTCCGGGACAGGGGGCCTACGAGCAGTACTTC
cdr3_aa: CASSSPGQGAYEQYF
clone_size: -
v_call: TRBV5-5
j_call: TRBJ2-7
d_call: TRBD1

cdr3_nt: TGTGCCAGCACAAGAAGGCAGAGGGGCTCCTACGAGCAGTACTTC
cdr3_aa: CASTRRQRGSYEQYF
clone_size: -
v_call: TRBV6-5
j_call: TRBJ2-7
d_call: -

cdr3_nt: TGTGCCAGCAGTTTATCGTTCGGGGAGCTGTTTTTT
cdr3_aa: CASSLSFGELFF
clone_size: -
v_call: TRBV27
j_call: TRBJ2-2
d_call: -

cdr3_nt: TGTGCCAGCGGAACTCGACAGGGGCGGGCAGATACGCAGTATTTT
cdr3_aa: CASGTRQGRADTQYF
clone_size: -
v_call: TRBV27
j_call: TRBJ2-3
d_call: TRBD1

cdr3_nt: TGTGCCAGCAGTGAACCGGGTGAGCAGTTCTTC
cdr3_aa: CASSEPGEQFF
clone_size: -
v_call: TRBV2
j_call: TRBJ2-1
d_call: -

cdr3_nt: TGTGCCAGCAGCTACCGGGACCGTGATCAGCCCCAGCATTTT
cdr3_aa: CASSYRDRDQPQHF
clone_size: -
v_call: TRBV5-6
j_call: TRBJ1-5
d_call: -

cdr3_nt: TGTGCCAGTAGTCTAGGGACAGGGAACACTGAAGCTTTCTTT
cdr3_aa: CASSLGTGNTEAFF
clone_size: -
v_call: TRBV19
j_call: TRBJ1-1
d_call: TRBD1

cdr3_nt: TGTGCCAGTAGTATGAAACCGGGACTAGCGGGGACTGCTACTAGCACAGATACGCAGTATTTT
cdr3_aa: CASSMKPGLAGTATSTDTQYF
clone_size: once
v_call: TRBV19
j_call: TRBJ2-3
d_call: TRBD2

cdr3_nt: TGTGCCAGCTTTAGCGGGGGGGCGACGCAGTATTTT
cdr3_aa: CASFSGGATQYF
clone_size: once
v_call: TRBV7-8
j_call: TRBJ2-3
d_call: TRBD2

cdr3_nt: TGCGCCAGCAGCTTGGAATTGAGGTACGAGCAGTACTTC
cdr3_aa: CASSLELRYEQYF
clone_size: -
v_call: TRBV5-1
j_call: TRBJ2-7
d_call: -

cdr3_nt: TGTGCCAGCAGCGTAGTTGCGGGAGGTCCTCGTAATGAGCAGTTCTTC
cdr3_aa: CASSVVAGGPRNEQFF
clone_size: -
v_call: TRBV9
j_call: TRBJ2-1
d_call: TRBD2

cdr3_nt: TGTGCCAGCTCACCACTGGCTGGTTATGCCAAAAACATTCAGTACTTC
cdr3_aa: CASSPLAGYAKNIQYF
clone_size: -
v_call: TRBV18
j_call: TRBJ2-4
d_call: -

cdr3_nt: TGTGCCAGCAGTGATTTGGGGCGTACAGATACGCAGTATTTT
cdr3_aa: CASSDLGRTDTQYF
clone_size: -
v_call: TRBV6-4
j_call: TRBJ2-3
d_call: -

cdr3_nt: TGTGCCAGCAGCTCGGGTGGGGGTCTCGATGAGCAGTTCTTC
cdr3_aa: CASSSGGGLDEQFF
clone_size: -
v_call: TRBV7-9
j_call: TRBJ2-1
d_call: -

cdr3_nt: TGTGCCAGTAGTATGCATAGCGGTCCGGGGGAGCAGTACTTC
cdr3_aa: CASSMHSGPGEQYF
clone_size: -
v_call: TRBV19
j_call: TRBJ2-7
d_call: -

cdr3_nt: TGTGCCAGCAGCTTAGCATACAGTTCGGATAATTCACCCCTCCACTTT
cdr3_aa: CASSLAYSSDNSPLHF
clone_size: -
v_call: TRBV11-2
j_call: TRBJ1-6
d_call: -

cdr3_nt: TGCGCCAGCAGCTTGGGCCCGGGAGGGGGTGATGAGCAGTTCTTC
cdr3_aa: CASSLGPGGGDEQFF
clone_size: once
v_call: TRBV5-1
j_call: TRBJ2-1
d_call: TRBD2

cdr3_nt: TGTGCCAGCTCACCTGGGGATCAAGGAAACACCATATATTTT
cdr3_aa: CASSPGDQGNTIYF
clone_size: -
v_call: TRBV18
j_call: TRBJ1-3
d_call: -

cdr3_nt: TGTGCCAGCAGCTTGGAGTGGGCAGGGAACTATGGCTACACCTTC
cdr3_aa: CASSLEWAGNYGYTF
clone_size: -
v_call: TRBV5-5
j_call: TRBJ1-2
d_call: -

cdr3_nt: TGTGCCAGCAGCTTAGACACATATCGGGGAGGCTACACCTTC
cdr3_aa: CASSLDTYRGGYTF
clone_size: -
v_call: TRBV7-9
j_call: TRBJ1-2
d_call: -

cdr3_nt: TGTGCCAGCAGTAGGGGCAGGTACACAGATACGCAGTATTTT
cdr3_aa: CASSRGRYTDTQYF
clone_size: -
v_call: TRBV6-4
j_call: TRBJ2-3
d_call: -

cdr3_nt: TGTGCCAGCAGTGTGGGACAGGCATCCTACGAGCAGTACTTC
cdr3_aa: CASSVGQASYEQYF
clone_size: -
v_call: TRBV2
j_call: TRBJ2-7
d_call: TRBD1

cdr3_nt: TGTGCCACCAGCAGAGATCTGACTGCAGGGGTTGGAAACACCATATATTTT
cdr3_aa: CATSRDLTAGVGNTIYF
clone_size: -
v_call: TRBV15
j_call: TRBJ1-3
d_call: -

cdr3_nt: TGCGCCAGCAGCTTGGAAGGGGACAGCAATCAGCCCCAGCATTTT
cdr3_aa: CASSLEGDSNQPQHF
clone_size: -
v_call: TRBV5-1
j_call: TRBJ1-5
d_call: -

cdr3_nt: TGCGCCAGCACCTTACTAGTTGGGACAGGCAATGGTGCTAACTATGGCTACACCTTC
cdr3_aa: CASTLLVGTGNGANYGYTF
clone_size: -
v_call: TRBV5-1
j_call: TRBJ1-2
d_call: TRBD1

cdr3_nt: TGTGCCAGCAGAACCTACGACCCCCTAGCGGGACGCACAGATACGCAGTATTTT
cdr3_aa: CASRTYDPLAGRTDTQYF
clone_size: -
v_call: TRBV28
j_call: TRBJ2-3
d_call: TRBD2

cdr3_nt: TGTGCCAGCAGCTTAGACGGGGATAGCGGTGAGCAGTTCTTC
cdr3_aa: CASSLDGDSGEQFF
clone_size: -
v_call: TRBV11-2
j_call: TRBJ2-1
d_call: -

cdr3_nt: TGTGCCAGCAGCTTAGGGGCGGGAGGGTTTTCCGAGCAGTACTTC
cdr3_aa: CASSLGAGGFSEQYF
clone_size: once
v_call: TRBV7-3
j_call: TRBJ2-7
d_call: TRBD2

cdr3_nt: TGTGCCAGCAGTGTGGACAGCTACGAGCAGTACTTC
cdr3_aa: CASSVDSYEQYF
clone_size: -
v_call: TRBV25-1
j_call: TRBJ2-7
d_call: -

cdr3_nt: TGTGCCAGCAGCTTAGAGGGTTGGACGGCCCATGAAGCTTTCTTT
cdr3_aa: CASSLEGWTAHEAFF
clone_size: -
v_call: TRBV7-9
j_call: TRBJ1-1
d_call: -

cdr3_nt: TGTGCCAGCAGCTTAGTAGGACTAGAAGCGGTCGAGCAGTACTTC
cdr3_aa: CASSLVGLEAVEQYF
clone_size: few
v_call: TRBV5-6
j_call: TRBJ2-7
d_call: TRBD2

cdr3_nt: TGTGCCAGTAGTATAATGGGGACTAGCGGGAGGCCTTCCTACGAGCAGTACTTC
cdr3_aa: CASSIMGTSGRPSYEQYF
clone_size: -
v_call: TRBV19
j_call: TRBJ2-7
d_call: TRBD2

cdr3_nt: TGTGCCAGCAGCCCTTTTCCTGGGGCCAACGTCCTGACTTTC
cdr3_aa: CASSPFPGANVLTF
clone_size: -
v_call: TRBV11-2
j_call: TRBJ2-6
d_call: -

cdr3_nt: TGTGCCAGCAGCTTAGTAGCGCCGAGGACCCCCTCCTACAATGAGCAGTTCTTC
cdr3_aa: CASSLVAPRTPSYNEQFF
clone_size: -
v_call: TRBV7-3
j_call: TRBJ2-1
d_call: -

cdr3_nt: TGTGCCATCACAGGTCAGAACACCGGGGAGCTGTTTTTT
cdr3_aa: CAITGQNTGELFF
clone_size: -
v_call: TRBV2
j_call: TRBJ2-2
d_call: -

cdr3_nt: TGTGCCAGCAGCCAAGTGGGGTCAACTAATGAAAAACTGTTTTTT
cdr3_aa: CASSQVGSTNEKLFF
clone_size: -
v_call: TRBV4-2
j_call: TRBJ1-4
d_call: -

cdr3_nt: TGTGCCAGCTCACGGGATCAATTTCTCGAGCAGTACTTC
cdr3_aa: CASSRDQFLEQYF
clone_size: -
v_call: TRBV18
j_call: TRBJ2-7
d_call: -

cdr3_nt: TGTGCCAGCAGTGAGGGCGGGACTAGTCAAGAGACCCAGTACTTC
cdr3_aa: CASSEGGTSQETQYF
clone_size: -
v_call: TRBV2
j_call: TRBJ2-5
d_call: TRBD2

cdr3_nt: TGCGCCAGCAGTCTCCAGCGGGGACGCACAGATACGCAGTATTTT
cdr3_aa: CASSLQRGRTDTQYF
clone_size: once
v_call: TRBV10-2
j_call: TRBJ2-3
d_call: TRBD2

cdr3_nt: TGTGCCAGCAGCTCAACGGGACAGGGGTTGAACGAGCAGTACTTC
cdr3_aa: CASSSTGQGLNEQYF
clone_size: -
v_call: TRBV7-2
j_call: TRBJ2-7
d_call: TRBD1

cdr3_nt: TGCGCCAGCAGCTTGGCTGGCGAGCAGTACTTC
cdr3_aa: CASSLAGEQYF
clone_size: -
v_call: TRBV5-1
j_call: TRBJ2-7
d_call: -

cdr3_nt: TGCGCCACCCAGGGGCAGGTAGAAGAGACCCAGTACTTC
cdr3_aa: CATQGQVEETQYF
clone_size: -
v_call: TRBV5-1
j_call: TRBJ2-5
d_call: -

cdr3_nt: TGTGCCAGCAGTTTCCTCGTGGGCACGAACACCGGGGAGCTGTTTTTT
cdr3_aa: CASSFLVGTNTGELFF
clone_size: -
v_call: TRBV6-6
j_call: TRBJ2-2
d_call: -

cdr3_nt: TGTGCCAGTAGTATAGGGACTAGCTTGTCCTACGAGCAGTACTTC
cdr3_aa: CASSIGTSLSYEQYF
clone_size: -
v_call: TRBV19
j_call: TRBJ2-7
d_call: TRBD2